This is a list of T cell receptor beta chains from one sample in a study of cytomegalovirus exposure and HLA in healthy donors. TCRdb's copy holds only in-frame clones and misses some; the assay was immunoSEQ multiplex PCR. This sample's table has fewer than 95,000 clones. The sequenced sample consisted of PBMCs. These receptors were obtained from a woman in her thirties or forties in good health and CMV-seropositive. The conserved cysteine and the conserved F or W are not part of the CDR3 here.

TRBV6-5 | 11 | ASSKRGRDGYT
TRBV6-5 | 12 | ASREGQVPGPLH
TRBV7-9 | 11 | ASSLILSYEQY
TRBV7-6 | 14 | ASSSPFQAMYNEQF
TRBV2 | 14 | ASRGTSGKNTGELF
TRBV5-1 | 13 | ASSLGELGAGEQY
TRBV6-4 | 14 | ATSFSAGYAYNEQF
TRBV5-4 | 13 | ASSLGTSGANVLT
TRBV5-6 | 10 | ASSLFFSEAF
TRBV6-5 | 13 | ASSTRDRGLQPQH
TRBV4-1 | 13 | ASSQMTGWNQPQH
TRBV28 | 12 | ASRRRTGHQPQH
TRBV18 | 19 | ASSPLTRGGFLAGADYEQY
TRBV4-1 | 13 | ASSQEQREGPPQY
TRBV6-1 | 12 | ASSSGQGRQPQH
TRBV29-1 | 12 | SVVGGQGVDEQY
TRBV7-6 | 12 | ASSLVGSADTQY
TRBV7-3 | 13 | ASRPQSGVRDTQY
TRBV18 | 13 | ASSTGSSYNSPLH
TRBV5-1 | 11 | ASRWAGDSEQF
TRBV4-3 | 11 | ASSQEIEYEQY
TRBV20-1 | 8 | SAIPYEQY
TRBV5-1 | 14 | ASSLSAGVGTGELF
TRBV29-1 | 12 | SVGTGGAKNIQY
TRBV7-8 | 15 | ASSFPKGPKTNNEQF
TRBV27 | 12 | ASSGGRSNQPQH
TRBV7-3 | 12 | ASSSGTINDEQY
TRBV6-1 | 17 | ASSEIRTPTQGRGNTIY
TRBV11-1 | 12 | ASSSDSYNSPLH
TRBV7-2 | 13 | ASSRQWTGKNIQY
TRBV6-4 | 14 | ASSAQEGSGNNEQF
TRBV28 | 13 | ASSLTEHSNQPQH
TRBV5-4 | 14 | ATRDRRSSGANVLT
TRBV7-3 | 11 | ASSLGTSNEQF
TRBV5-1 | 12 | ASSLGALNTEAF
TRBV19 | 12 | ASSIRTSSYEQY
TRBV11-3 | 9 | ASSLTGELF
TRBV28 | 14 | ASSGDRGLGTDTQY
TRBV2 | 17 | ASSEAIFLRVRGNTEAF
TRBV6-4 | 15 | ASSEASSHSGANVLT
TRBV7-3 | 11 | ASSPGPRLESY
TRBV30 | 17 | AWSVLKVVPIRGTDTQY
TRBV6-5 | 13 | ASSYRGSGANVLT
TRBV5-1 | 14 | ASTRGGQAYQETQY
TRBV4-3 | 20 | ASSPIAWPGQGALVTKNIQY
TRBV29-1 | 12 | SVYDMARGETQY